The table lists the clone carrying this T cell receptor beta chain with a few counts. A single record per CDR3 protein comes from TCRdb applying MiXCR to the 5' RACE reads. The sample consists of roughly 98,000 distinct CDR3 sequences, approximately 13% of them appearing once. This sample was taken from a study of neurological immune-mediated disorders. As to time point: longitudinal time-point 2. The CDR3 extends over 15 amino acids. Trimming took off 4 bases at V and 13 bases at J, with 25 bases between the two ends. CDR1 is LGHDT and CDR2 is YNNKEL in the germline V gene (reference sequence). The sample comprised PBMCs. This clonotype was sampled from a female donor with HTLV-1-associated myelopathy (HAM/TSP). The V call is TRBV3-1, the J call TRBJ1-2; D gene ambiguous. In DNA form, the CDR3 reads TGTGCCAGCAGCCCCCTGCCTCGGGCGGTCTCTGAGATCACCTTC. The encoded protein is CASSPLPRAVSEITF.